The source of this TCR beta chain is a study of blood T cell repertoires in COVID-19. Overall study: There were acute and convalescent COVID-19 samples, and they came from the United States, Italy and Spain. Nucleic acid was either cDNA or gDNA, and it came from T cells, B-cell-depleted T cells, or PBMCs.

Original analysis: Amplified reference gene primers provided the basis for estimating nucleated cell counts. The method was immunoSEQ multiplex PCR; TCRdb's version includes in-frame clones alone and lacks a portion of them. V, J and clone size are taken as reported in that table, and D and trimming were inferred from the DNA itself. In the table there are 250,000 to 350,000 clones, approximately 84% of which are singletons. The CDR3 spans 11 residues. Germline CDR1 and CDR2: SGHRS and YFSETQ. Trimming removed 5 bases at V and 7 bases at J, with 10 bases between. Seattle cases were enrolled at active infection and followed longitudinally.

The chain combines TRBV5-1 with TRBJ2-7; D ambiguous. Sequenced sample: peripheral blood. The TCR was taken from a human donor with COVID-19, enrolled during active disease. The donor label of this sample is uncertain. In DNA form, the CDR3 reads TGCGCCAGCAGAAATCCCAGGGAGCAGTACTTC. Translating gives CASRNPREQYF.